The TCR beta chain described here comes from a study of early T cells in non-severe SARS-CoV-2 infection. Study background: Sequencing used unsorted whole-blood bulk RNA, so chains lack pairing.

This clonotype turned up a few times. What it recognizes is unknown. Individual cDNA molecules were tagged with unique molecular identifiers. TCRdb independently ran MiXCR on the 5' RACE reads; one entry per CDR3 protein. The table records tens of thousands of distinct CDR3 sequences, 13% of them present only once. General study results and limits: Anti-spike CD8 responses were favored in VDJdb matching, and private and CD4 specificities were missed.

With 0 bases clipped from V and 3 bases from J, the junction kept 8 bases outside the gene matches. The germline V gene encodes CDR1 SGDLS and CDR2 YYNGEE. This CDR3 contains 19 residues. Sequencing was performed on whole blood, taken at baseline. This clonotype was obtained from an adult who was a healthcare worker with PCR-confirmed SARS-CoV-2 infection or an uninfected control (not recorded which). J is TRBJ2-3 and V is TRBV9, with 15 bases aligning to TRBD2. CDR3 loop: CASSVATGTSGRLTDTQYF. CDR3 DNA: TGTGCCAGCAGCGTAGCTACCGGGACTAGCGGGAGGTTGACAGATACGCAGTATTTT. Drawing the rest from reference TRBV9 and TRBJ2-3, the complete variable domain is DSGVTQTPKHLITATGQRVTLRCSPRSGDLSVYWYQQSLDQGLQFLIQYYNGEERAKGNILERFSAQQFPDLHSELNLSSLELGDSALYFCASSVATGTSGRLTDTQYFGPGTRLTVL.